Listed here is a single T cell receptor beta chain. This specimen belongs to a study of T cells after yellow fever vaccination. Trimming pared 1 base from V and 6 bases from J, leaving 10 bases between. This CDR3 is built from 13 residues. CDR1 and CDR2 (germline): LGHDT, YNNKEL (reference sequence). TCRdb ran MiXCR on the 5' RACE reads and lists one entry per CDR3 protein. This table has approximately 12,000 distinct CDR3 sequences, roughly 4.6% appearing once. General study points: Memory subsets that were sorted on day 0 lacked detectable signal for almost all vaccine-responding clonotypes.

The V gene is TRBV3-1, the J gene TRBJ2-7; D gene ambiguous. The origin of this receptor is a man in his thirties or forties who received the YFV17D yellow fever vaccine. This sample comprised PBMCs, either bulk or a sorted T-cell subset (CD4+, CD8+, memory, or dextramer-sorted; not recorded which), obtained 45 days after the yellow fever booster vaccination. CDR3 amino acids: CASSQAGSSEQYF. The CDR3 nucleotides read TGTGCCAGCAGCCAAGCCGGCTCTAGCGAGCAGTACTTC.